Shown below are 2 T cell receptor beta chains from a single sample sequenced in a study of cytomegalovirus exposure and HLA in healthy donors. PCR primers comprised 60 Vbeta and 13 Jbeta primers. Sequencing used immunoSEQ multiplex PCR; TCRdb keeps in-frame clones, though not all of them. The data contain approximately 140,000 clones, around 65% of them singletons. The sample comprised PBMCs. The source of these receptors is a male donor in good health and CMV-seronegative.

V gene TRBV7-2 combines with J gene TRBJ2-2; 10 nucleotides match TRBD1. The junction had 10 bases not matched to a gene; V was cut back by 1 base and J by 5 bases. Germline V gene lookup returns CDR1 SGHTA and CDR2 FQGNSA. This CDR3 contains 18 residues. CDR3 sequence (DNA): TGTGCCAGCAGCTTAGGCGCGACAGGGGGCGCGATTACCGGGGAGCTGTTTTTT. Translated, it gives CASSLGATGGAITGELFF.

V gene TRBV7-2 combines with J gene TRBJ2-1; 7 nucleotides match TRBD2. Trimming at V came to 7 bases and at J to 5 bases, leaving 8 bases not matched to a gene. This CDR3 region has 14 residues. Germline V gene sequence: CDR1 SGHTA, CDR2 FQGNSA. For the CDR3, the DNA is TGTGCCAGCACCTATTCCGGGACTAACAATGAGCAGTTCTTC. This sequence encodes CASTYSGTNNEQFF.